The 28 T cell receptor beta chains below all came from one sample that was sequenced in a study of cytomegalovirus exposure and HLA in healthy donors. This PCR relied on a set of 60 Vbeta primers and 13 Jbeta primers. The protocol was immunoSEQ multiplex PCR, while the TCRdb copy is restricted to in-frame clones and leaves out a portion. Among about 100,000 clones listed, 75% to 90% were seen once. The sequenced sample was PBMCs. The receptors stem from a man aged 25 to 45 in good health and CMV-seronegative.

The chain employs TRBV28 and TRBJ1-2; 9 nucleotides align to TRBD1. Trimming cost V 4 bases and J 8 bases; bases outside gene matches: 5. This CDR3 spans 13 amino acids. Looked up from germline, CDR1 is MDHEN and CDR2 is SYDVKM. Here the CDR3 DNA reads TGTGCCAGCAGTTCGCCGGACAGGGGCGGCTACACCTTC. Translated, it gives CASSSPDRGGYTF.

The gene calls are TRBV6-5 and TRBJ2-6; D is uncertain. This CDR3 comprises 16 residues. The V and J ends lost 3 bases and 4 bases respectively, with 13 bases between them. Germline V gives CDR1 MNHEY, CDR2 SVGAGI. This chain's CDR3 is CASSYFGGSGANVLTF. The CDR3 region has the DNA TGTGCCAGCAGTTATTTCGGCGGTTCGGGGGCCAACGTCCTGACTTTC.

J is TRBJ1-6 and V is TRBV7-9; no clear D. Germline V lookup: CDR1 SEHNR, CDR2 FQNEAQ (reference sequence). The CDR3 has 12 residues. CDR3 bases: TGTTCCGGATCCAGCGGCAATTCACCCCTCCACTTT. Protein: CSGSSGNSPLHF.

This chain joins TRBV28 and TRBJ2-1, with TRBD2 matching 9 bases. The V and J ends lost 6 bases and 4 bases, in that order; junction bases with no gene match: 13. The germline V gene has CDR1 MDHEN and CDR2 SYDVKM. The CDR3 is made up of 17 amino acids. The CDR3 nucleotides read TGTGCCAGCAGATCCCTTCTAGCGGGACCCGGTTACAATGAGCAGTTCTTC. It encodes CASRSLLAGPGYNEQFF.

The gene calls are TRBV23-1 and TRBJ1-5; D remains unclear. TRBV23-1 is marked as an open reading frame, function uncertain. V was clipped by 8 bases and J by 1 base, with 6 bases between them. The CDR3 is 12 residues long. In nucleotides, the CDR3 is TGCGCCAGCCGGAGAAGCAATCAGCCCCAGCATTTT. Translating it yields CASRRSNQPQHF.

This rearrangement joins TRBV29-1 to TRBJ1-2; D may be TRBD1 (6 bases). Germline-derived CDR1 and CDR2 are SQVTM and ANQGSEA. Trimming took off 2 bases at V and 4 bases at J, with 11 bases between the two ends. This CDR3 region has 13 residues. CDR3 loop: CSVESTGFYGYTF. For the CDR3, the DNA is TGCAGCGTTGAATCCACAGGGTTCTATGGCTACACCTTC.

As to this clone: At one boundary the junction diverges from the germline segment, which might be a read error. V gene TRBV28 combines with J gene TRBJ1-4; D is unresolved. This CDR3 has 14 amino acids. CDR1 and CDR2 from the germline V gene are MDHEN and SYDVKM. This CDR3 is CASGFGATNEKLFF. The CDR3 nucleotides read TGTGCCAGCGGTTTCGGTGCAACTAATGAAAAACTGTTTTTT.

This chain uses TRBV27 with TRBJ2-2; 8 nucleotides align to TRBD1. Looked up from germline, CDR1 is MNHEY and CDR2 is SMNVEV (reference sequence). With 5 bases clipped from V and 1 base from J, the junction kept 12 bases outside the gene matches. This CDR3 contains 18 residues. CDR3 sequence: CASSSQFLGQGNTGELFF. The CDR3 region has the DNA TGTGCCAGCAGTAGCCAGTTCCTAGGACAGGGGAACACCGGGGAGCTGTTTTTT.

This chain links TRBV9 with TRBJ2-7; TRBD1 agrees at 9 bases. J lost 3 bases, V lost 5 bases, and 6 bases had no gene match. In germline, CDR1 is SGDLS, CDR2 YYNGEE. This CDR3 spans 14 amino acids. The CDR3 DNA sequence: TGTGCCAGCAGTCCGACAGGGGGAGGCTACGAGCAGTACTTC. Amino acid sequence: CASSPTGGGYEQYF. The full variable domain, in which reference TRBV9 and TRBJ2-7 provide the parts outside the CDR3, is DSGVTQTPKHLITATGQRVTLRCSPRSGDLSVYWYQQSLDQGLQFLIQYYNGEERAKGNILERFSAQQFPDLHSELNLSSLELGDSALYFCASSPTGGGYEQYFGPGTRLTVT.

The chain uses TRBV6-4 and TRBJ1-1; 7 positions agree with TRBD1. The germline V gene has CDR1 MRHNA and CDR2 SNTAGT. V was clipped by 0 bases and J by 6 bases; unmatched bases: 10. The CDR3 has 16 residues. The CDR3 DNA follows: TGTGCCAGCAGTGACTCGAGAGGGGGCGCAAAGGCTGAAGCTTTCTTT. It yields the protein CASSDSRGGAKAEAFF.

This chain links TRBV30 with TRBJ2-4, with TRBD1 as a possible D gene (7 bases). Germline assignment: CDR1 GTSNPN and CDR2 SVGIG (reference sequence). CDR3 length equals 13 residues. The CDR3, as DNA: TGTGGCCTGGACAGGACTACTCCAAACATTCAGTACTTC. This codes for CGLDRTTPNIQYF.

Only one count was recorded for this clone. This chain joins TRBV5-1 and TRBJ2-7; 8 nucleotides match TRBD1. Germline-derived CDR1 and CDR2 are SGHRS and YFSETQ. This CDR3 is 15 amino acids long. The junction had 11 bases not matched to a gene; V was cut back by 7 bases and J by 2 bases. CDR3 region: CASRATYRGTYEQYF. The CDR3 DNA reads as TGCGCCAGCCGCGCCACATACAGGGGGACCTACGAGCAGTACTTC.

This clone was seen only once. This rearrangement joins TRBV27 to TRBJ1-1; 11 bases fit TRBD1. V lost 6 bases, J lost 4 bases, and 10 bases stayed unmatched. Germline CDR1 and CDR2: MNHEY and SMNVEV (reference sequence). The CDR3 runs 16 residues. CDR3 in DNA: TGTGCCAGCAGCCCGGTCGCGGACAGGGGGCGCACTGAAGCTTTCTTT. This translates into CASSPVADRGRTEAFF.

The chain combines TRBV4-2 with TRBJ1-5, with TRBD1 matching over 9 bases. Losses at the gene ends were 6 bases for V and 1 base for J; bases not matched to a gene: 1. From germline, CDR1 is LGHNA and CDR2 YNFKEQ. CDR3 length: 14 residues. The CDR3, as DNA: TGTGCCAGCAGACAGGGGGCAAGCAATCAGCCCCAGCATTTT. Its translation is CASRQGASNQPQHF.

The chain employs TRBV9 and TRBJ2-2, with D tentatively TRBD2 (5 bases). CDR1 is SGDLS and CDR2 is YYNGEE in the germline V gene. CDR3 length: 15 amino acids. V lost 0 bases and J lost 7, with 13 bases in between. The CDR3 loop reads CASSVGFGVGGELFF. For the CDR3, the DNA is TGTGCCAGCAGCGTAGGGTTCGGGGTTGGCGGGGAGCTGTTTTTT. The whole variable domain, filled in from reference TRBV9 and TRBJ2-2, reads DSGVTQTPKHLITATGQRVTLRCSPRSGDLSVYWYQQSLDQGLQFLIQYYNGEERAKGNILERFSAQQFPDLHSELNLSSLELGDSALYFCASSVGFGVGGELFFGEGSRLTVL.

V and J are TRBV13 and TRBJ1-2, with 7 bases identical to TRBD1. This CDR3 spans 15 amino acids. Germline assignment: CDR1 PRHDT and CDR2 FYEKMQ (reference sequence). Unmatched junction bases numbered 5, after V lost 0 bases and J lost 4 bases. In nucleotides, the CDR3 is TGTGCCAGCAGCTTAGGATCCGGGACAGCCTATGGCTACACCTTC. This translates into CASSLGSGTAYGYTF.

This rearrangement joins TRBV5-4 to TRBJ1-2; 9 bases align to TRBD1. This CDR3 spans 14 amino acids. Germline lookup yields CDR1 SGHNT and CDR2 YYREEE (reference sequence). V lost 5 bases and J lost 2; bases outside the gene matches: 4. The CDR3 region is CASSYGTGNYGYTF. The DNA for the CDR3 is TGTGCCAGCAGTTACGGGACAGGGAACTATGGCTACACCTTC.

The rearrangement joins TRBV27 to TRBJ1-2, with TRBD1 matching 8 bases. Per germline, CDR1 MNHEY and CDR2 SMNVEV (reference sequence). The CDR3 is 14 amino acids. V dropped 0 bases and J dropped 7; count of bases not matched to a gene: 4. CDR3 in DNA: TGTGCCAGCAGTTTATCCCGGACAGGGCGTGGCTACACCTTC. It yields the protein CASSLSRTGRGYTF.

The gene calls are TRBV30 and TRBJ1-4; the match to TRBD1 covers 7 bases. Germline CDR1 and CDR2: GTSNPN and SVGIG (reference sequence). J was trimmed by 8 bases and V by 3 bases; bases with no gene match: 9. This CDR3 is built from 14 residues. CDR3 in amino acids: CAWSAGTVREKLFF. The CDR3 DNA reads TGTGCCTGGAGCGCCGGGACAGTGAGGGAAAAACTGTTTTTT.

The chain carries TRBV4-2 and TRBJ2-1; D gene uncertain. Trimming stripped 0 bases from V and 1 base from J, with 7 bases between. This CDR3 spans 15 amino acids. The germline CDR1 and CDR2 sequences are LGHNA and YNFKEQ. The CDR3 DNA sequence: TGTGCCAGCAGCCAAGACGCGACATCCTACAATGAGCAGTTCTTC. Encoded protein: CASSQDATSYNEQFF.

This chain joins TRBV28 and TRBJ1-3; D gene uncertain. The CDR3 runs 14 residues. Germline V gene sequence: CDR1 MDHEN, CDR2 SYDVKM. Between the trimmed V and J ends, which lost 4 bases and 9 bases, there was a span of 16 bases. CDR3 DNA: TGTGCCAGCAGTTCCCAGCGGGTGGAGGGCACCATATATTTT. Protein: CASSSQRVEGTIYF. The complete variable domain, with remaining parts taken from reference TRBV28 and TRBJ1-3, reads DVKVTQSSRYLVKRTGEKVFLECVQDMDHENMFWYRQDPGLGLRLIYFSYDVKMKEKGDIPEGYSVSREKKERFSLILESASTNQTSMYLCASSSQRVEGTIYFGEGSWLTVV.

The chain joins TRBV28 to TRBJ1-5; tentatively, D is TRBD1 (5 bases). V was trimmed by 2 bases and J by 6 bases, leaving 14 bases between them. CDR1 and CDR2 (germline): MDHEN, SYDVKM. The CDR3 contains 15 residues. The CDR3 here is CASSLGGGILQPQHF. The CDR3 DNA reads TGTGCCAGCAGTTTAGGGGGAGGTATTCTTCAGCCCCAGCATTTT.

The V and J genes are TRBV30 and TRBJ2-2; TRBD2 agrees at 7 bases. Germline V gives CDR1 GTSNPN, CDR2 SVGIG (reference sequence). This CDR3 is built from 15 residues. V shed 5 bases and J 4 bases; nucleotides not matched to a gene: 10. In DNA, the CDR3 is TGTGCCTGGTTGGGGGGGAGTGTCGGCACCGGGGAGCTGTTTTTT. Translation: CAWLGGSVGTGELFF.

The chain couples TRBV5-1 to TRBJ2-2; tentative D call: TRBD2 (5 bases). The CDR3 sequence is 14 residues long. V was trimmed by 2 bases and J by 7 bases, leaving 12 bases between them. Germline values: CDR1 SGHRS, CDR2 YFSETQ. The CDR3 region has the DNA TGCGCCAGCAGCTTAACTAGAACCGGCGGGGAGCTGTTTTTT. The encoded protein is CASSLTRTGGELFF.

J is TRBJ1-2 and V is TRBV7-2, with 8 bases identical to TRBD1. The CDR3 loop spans 14 amino acids. Germline V CDR1 and CDR2: SGHTA, FQGNSA. V shed 7 bases, J shed 8 bases, and the junction held 12 bases outside the gene matches. The CDR3 reads CASTLSRQGLGYTF. Written as DNA, the CDR3 is TGTGCCAGCACCCTATCCCGACAGGGGTTGGGCTACACCTTC.

V and J are TRBV6-1 and TRBJ2-3; 12 bases map to TRBD1. Germline CDR1 reads MNHNS; CDR2 reads SASEGT. The CDR3 length is 14 residues. The V and J ends lost 7 bases and 11 bases, in that order; junction bases with no gene match: 10. CDR3 in DNA: TGTGCCAGCACGGGACAGGGGGCCGGGGGGGGGCAGTATTTT. It is translated as CASTGQGAGGGQYF.

The chain recombines TRBV27 with TRBJ2-7; TRBD2 matches at 7 bases. The CDR3 sequence is 13 residues long. With V trimmed by 4 bases and J by 3 bases, 3 bases remained unmatched. Germline V lookup: CDR1 MNHEY, CDR2 SMNVEV (reference sequence). CDR3 nucleotide sequence: TGTGCCAGCAGTTCCCGGGGGGACTACGAGCAGTACTTC. It is translated as CASSSRGDYEQYF.

The chain links TRBV28 to TRBJ1-5, with D possibly matching TRBD1 (6 bases). The CDR3 spans 14 residues. Between the trimmed V and J ends, which lost 6 bases and 4 bases, there was a span of 13 bases. CDR1 MDHEN and CDR2 SYDVKM come from the germline V gene. The CDR3 DNA reads TGTGCCAGCAGCGTGGTACAGGGTAATCAGCCCCAGCATTTT. Protein sequence: CASSVVQGNQPQHF.